The 28 T cell receptor beta chains presented below share a single source sample, sequenced in a study of blood T cell repertoires in COVID-19. Sequenced by immunoSEQ multiplex PCR; TCRdb stores in-frame clones only, minus some. The profile shows approximately 150,000 clones, 83% of them singletons. The sequencing sample was made of peripheral blood. These receptors all stem from a woman of 80 years or more with acute or convalescent COVID-19.

Details on this clone: One end of the junction does not line up with germline, which may come from a read error. The CDR3 DNA sequence: TGTGCCAGCACCTCACCACCCGGGACTGGAGCTTTCTTT. Protein sequence: CASTSPPGTGAFF. This chain links TRBV5-6 with TRBJ1-1; D is possibly TRBD1 (5 bases). CDR1 is SGHDT and CDR2 is YYEEEE in the germline V gene. This CDR3 comprises 13 residues.

V and J are TRBV6-5 and TRBJ2-1; TRBD1 agrees at 7 bases. Germline trimming cut 2 bases from V and 3 bases from J; bases unmatched to any gene: 1. This CDR3 is 14 amino acids long. In germline, CDR1 is MNHEY, CDR2 SVGAGI. The CDR3 is CASSYRDSYNEQFF. The CDR3 coding sequence is TGTGCCAGCAGTTACCGGGACAGCTACAATGAGCAGTTCTTC.

The V and J genes are TRBV14 and TRBJ1-2; D gene uncertain. Trimming cost V 0 bases and J 4 bases, with 6 bases left between them. Germline V CDR1 and CDR2: SGHDN, FVKESK. This CDR3 spans 13 amino acids. CDR3 coding DNA: TGTGCCAGCAGCCAAGATATTTTCTATGGCTACACCTTC. It encodes CASSQDIFYGYTF.

This clone was recorded only once. The V and J genes are TRBV5-1 and TRBJ2-3, with a possible D match to TRBD1 (6 bases). The CDR3 totals 18 residues. V was pared by 4 bases and J by 3 bases, with 24 bases between. The V gene's germline CDR1 is SGHRS and CDR2 YFSETQ. The CDR3 DNA follows: TGCGCCAGCAGCCTCACACCCATCGCAACAGGGCGAACAGATACGCAGTATTTT. Its protein product is CASSLTPIATGRTDTQYF.

This chain links TRBV6-6 with TRBJ2-2; maybe TRBD2 (6 bases). V lost 4 bases and J 3 bases, leaving 15 bases between the germline ends. This CDR3 has 16 amino acids. Looked up from germline, CDR1 is MNHNY and CDR2 is SVGAGI (reference sequence). CDR3 DNA: TGTGCCAGCAGTTTCGCGGCTAGCGATGACACCGGGGAGCTGTTTTTT. Its protein product is CASSFAASDDTGELFF.

As DNA, the CDR3 is TGTGCCAGCAGTTACAGGGGCGGCACTGAAGCTTTCTTT. This codes for CASSYRGGTEAFF. This rearrangement joins TRBV6-6 to TRBJ1-1; tentatively, D is TRBD1 (5 bases). Trimming removed 2 bases at V and 4 bases at J, with 8 bases between. CDR3 length: 13 amino acids. Germline assignment: CDR1 MNHNY and CDR2 SVGAGI (reference sequence).

The rearrangement links TRBV5-1 to TRBJ2-7; tentative D call: TRBD1 (5 bases). Germline CDR1 reads SGHRS; CDR2 reads YFSETQ. The length of the CDR3 is 13 residues. The germline V and J ends were trimmed by 0 bases and 5 bases, with 9 bases remaining between them. The CDR3 DNA reads as TGCGCCAGCAGCTTGGCCCCCAGGGACGAGCAGTACTTC. Translating gives CASSLAPRDEQYF.

This clone appeared a single time. V and J are TRBV2 and TRBJ2-6, with D tentatively TRBD1 (5 bases). Germline-derived CDR1 and CDR2 are SNHLY and FYNNEI. Trimming took off 7 bases at V and 0 bases at J, with 16 bases between the two ends. CDR3 length equals 17 residues. CDR3 amino acids: CASTYAGLRSGANVLTF. CDR3 sequence (DNA): TGTGCCAGCACGTACGCAGGGCTTCGCTCTGGGGCCAACGTCCTGACTTTC.

This chain joins TRBV28 and TRBJ2-7; 13 nucleotides match TRBD2. The germline V gene has CDR1 MDHEN and CDR2 SYDVKM. The CDR3 spans 14 residues. With V trimmed by 7 bases and J by 4 bases, 4 bases remained unmatched. The CDR3 nucleotides read TGTGCCAGCACTACTAGCGGGGGGGCTTACGAGCAGTACTTC. It yields the protein CASTTSGGAYEQYF.

The rearrangement joins TRBV29-1 to TRBJ2-7, with D possibly being TRBD2 (8 bases). CDR1 and CDR2 from the germline V gene are SQVTM and ANQGSEA. There are 13 residues in the CDR3. Trimming cost V 6 bases and J 5 bases, with 17 bases left between them. Here the CDR3 reads CSVDRAGGNEQYF. The CDR3 DNA reads as TGCAGCGTCGACAGGGCGGGAGGCAACGAGCAGTACTTC.

This clone was counted a few times. The rearrangement joins TRBV5-1 to TRBJ2-3; 7 nucleotides match TRBD2. V gave up 0 bases and J gave up 3 bases; unmatched junction bases: 4. Germline V CDR1 and CDR2: SGHRS, YFSETQ. There are 15 residues in the CDR3. CDR3 nucleotide sequence: TGCGCCAGCAGCTTGGAGACTAGCTTGACAGATACGCAGTATTTT. Amino acids: CASSLETSLTDTQYF.

The CDR3 DNA reads as TGTGCCAGCAGTAAGACAGGGGGAAATTCACCCCTCCACTTT. Translation: CASSKTGGNSPLHF. This sequence joins TRBV6-5 and TRBJ1-6; 9 bases are a match to TRBD1. With V trimmed by 5 bases and J by 7 bases, 3 bases remained unmatched. This CDR3 spans 14 amino acids. CDR1 and CDR2 from the germline V gene are MNHEY and SVGAGI.

V and J are TRBV3-1 (or the pseudogene TRBV3-2) and TRBJ1-1; D not certain. The CDR3 spans 13 residues. V lost 0 bases and J lost 4, with 6 bases in between. CDR1 is LGHDT and CDR2 is YNNKEL in the germline V gene (reference sequence). CDR3: CASSQDIGTEAFF. CDR3 nucleotides: TGTGCCAGCAGCCAAGATATCGGCACTGAAGCTTTCTTT.

J is TRBJ2-7 and V is TRBV10-3; the D is unclear. V lost 5 bases and J lost 0, with 8 bases in between. CDR1 ENHRY and CDR2 SYGVKD come from the germline V gene. The length of the CDR3 is 13 residues. DNA of the CDR3: TGTGCCATCAGTATACCTAGCTCCTACGAGCAGTACTTC. As protein: CAISIPSSYEQYF.

This clone was seen a handful of times. Other DNA sequences in this specimen translate into the identical CDR3. The chain has TRBV5-8 and TRBJ1-6; D remains ambiguous. Germline assignment: CDR1 SGHTS and CDR2 YDEGEE. Trimming removed 0 bases at V and 7 bases at J, with 8 bases between. The CDR3 loop spans 14 amino acids. CDR3 nucleotide sequence: TGTGCCAGCAGCTTGGGGTCAGGAAATTCACCCCTCCACTTT. The encoded protein is CASSLGSGNSPLHF.

The V call is TRBV12-3 or TRBV12-4, the J call TRBJ1-3, with no clear D. CDR3 length: 13 amino acids. Trimming took off 3 bases at V and 4 bases at J, with 7 bases between the two ends. The CDR3 sequence: CASSFVSGNTIYF. The CDR3 coding sequence is TGTGCCAGCAGTTTTGTTTCAGGAAACACCATATATTTT.

V usage is TRBV27 and J usage is TRBJ1-4; D possibly corresponds to TRBD1 (6 bases). Trimming took off 11 bases at V and 5 bases at J, with 12 bases between the two ends. This CDR3 has 12 residues. CDR1 is MNHEY and CDR2 is SMNVEV in the germline V gene (reference sequence). CDR3 in amino acids: CASGTLNEKLFF. Here the CDR3 DNA reads TGTGCCTCCGGGACACTCAATGAAAAACTGTTTTTT. Filled out from reference TRBV27 and TRBJ1-4, the complete variable domain reads EAQVTQNPRYLITVTGKKLTVTCSQNMNHEYMSWYRQDPGLGLRQIYYSMNVEVTDKGDVPEGYKVSRKEKRNFPLILESPSPNQTSLYFCASGTLNEKLFFGSGTQLSVL.

The V call is TRBV21-1, the J call TRBJ1-2; TRBD1, the table's D call, was not compared with the DNA. TRBV21-1 is described as a pseudogene. The CDR3 contains 12 residues. CDR3 region: CASRDSYYGYTF. Written as DNA, the CDR3 is TGTGCCAGCCGGGACAGCTACTATGGCTACACCTTC.

This chain joins TRBV5-8 and TRBJ1-4; tentatively, D is TRBD1 (5 bases). Germline values: CDR1 SGHTS, CDR2 YDEGEE. V lost 3 bases and J 0 bases, leaving 9 bases between the germline ends. CDR3 size: 15 residues. This chain's CDR3 is CASSSDRSTNEKLFF. In DNA form, the CDR3 reads TGTGCCAGCAGCTCTGACAGATCAACTAATGAAAAACTGTTTTTT.

Details on this clone: One junction end disagrees with the germline gene, perhaps due to a read error. The rearrangement links TRBV7-9 to TRBJ2-7, with TRBD1 matching over 9 bases. Germline values: CDR1 SEHNR, CDR2 FQNEAQ (reference sequence). The CDR3 extends over 11 amino acids. Written as DNA, the CDR3 is TGTGCCAGCAGCCTCGGACAGGGGTTGAACTTC. This sequence encodes CASSLGQGLNF. The full variable domain, in which reference TRBV7-9 and TRBJ2-7 provide the parts outside the CDR3, is DTGVSQNPRHKITKRGQNVTFRCDPISEHNRLYWYRQTLGQGPEFLTYFQNEAQLEKSRLLSDRFSAERPKGSFSTLEIQRTEQGDSAMYLCASSLGQGLNFGPGTRLTVT.

The gene calls are TRBV10-3 and TRBJ1-3; D is uncertain. CDR1 is ENHRY, CDR2 SYGVKD, per germline. The length of the CDR3 is 15 residues. V shed 2 bases and J shed 3 bases, with 11 bases lying between them. The CDR3 bases are TGTGCCATCAGTGAGGGTCCCAGGCTTGGAAACACCATATATTTT. Translating gives CAISEGPRLGNTIYF.

The chain employs TRBV4-3 and TRBJ2-3; the D gene is possibly TRBD2 (5 bases). Germline lookup yields CDR1 LGHNA and CDR2 YSLEER. V lost 4 bases and J 1 base, leaving 9 bases between the germline ends. CDR3 size: 14 residues. The CDR3 coding sequence is TGCGCCAGCAGCCTCGGGGTGGGCACAGATACGCAGTATTTT. Its translation: CASSLGVGTDTQYF.

The chain links TRBV24-1 to TRBJ2-1, with TRBD1 matching 7 bases. Per the germline V gene, CDR1 is KGHDR and CDR2 is SFDVKD. Trimming removed 3 bases from V and 4 bases from J; junction bases left unmatched: 5. This CDR3 spans 15 amino acids. Here the CDR3 reads CATSDAWDRYNEQFF. As DNA, the CDR3 is TGTGCCACCAGTGATGCCTGGGACAGATACAATGAGCAGTTCTTC.

V and J are TRBV27 and TRBJ2-2; 7 positions match TRBD1. The CDR3 is 16 residues long. Germline trimming cut 5 bases from V and 7 bases from J; bases unmatched to any gene: 13. Germline CDR1 reads MNHEY; CDR2 reads SMNVEV (reference sequence). The CDR3 region is CASSETGAQGHGELFF. CDR3 in DNA: TGTGCCAGCAGTGAAACAGGGGCCCAAGGCCACGGGGAGCTGTTTTTT.

The chain uses TRBV6-5 and TRBJ2-7; D possibly corresponds to TRBD1 (6 bases). V shed 8 bases and J shed 3 bases, with 17 bases lying between them. This CDR3 region has 14 residues. Germline CDR1 MNHEY, CDR2 SVGAGI. The CDR3 coding sequence is TGTGCCAGCCGGACGACAGGAGCACTCTACGAGCAGTACTTC. Translated, it gives CASRTTGALYEQYF.

The rearrangement links TRBV5-1 to TRBJ2-1, with a possible D match to TRBD2 (5 bases). Germline CDR1 and CDR2: SGHRS and YFSETQ. V lost 4 bases and J lost 10, with 15 bases in between. CDR3 length: 13 amino acids. The CDR3 here is CASSGELVGEQFF. The CDR3 bases are TGCGCCAGCAGCGGGGAGCTGGTGGGAGAGCAGTTCTTC.

V usage is TRBV7-9 and J usage is TRBJ2-1; TRBD1 agrees at 9 bases. V lost 6 bases, J lost 8 bases, and 20 bases stayed unmatched. The CDR3 contains 18 residues. CDR1 and CDR2 from the germline V gene are SEHNR and FQNEAQ (reference sequence). The CDR3 sequence is CASSKNHRGGQGLDEQFF. The CDR3 DNA reads as TGTGCCAGCAGTAAAAATCACAGGGGGGGACAGGGTCTGGATGAGCAGTTCTTC.

The gene calls are TRBV5-1 and TRBJ2-2; 9 bases align to TRBD1. Germline-derived CDR1 and CDR2 are SGHRS and YFSETQ. This CDR3 region has 14 residues. J gave up 6 bases and V 4 bases, and 4 bases lay outside the gene matches. In nucleotides, the CDR3 is TGCGCCAGCAGCCCCGGGACAGGGCCCGGGGAGCTGTTTTTT. This codes for CASSPGTGPGELFF.